This T cell receptor (beta chain) was identified in a study of CD8 T cells in ankylosing spondylitis. A note on this clonotype: What it binds is not known.

Germline assignment: CDR1 MNHNS and CDR2 SASEGT. The CDR3 is made up of 15 amino acids. Trimming left V 6 bases short and J 7 bases short, with 19 bases between. Quantitative 5'-RACE with molecular barcodes was used to make the TCR beta libraries. TCRdb fed the 5' RACE reads into MiXCR, producing one record per CDR3 protein. The data contain fewer than 500,000 distinct CDR3 sequences, under 25% of them singletons. Overall study findings and caveats: Seemingly distinctive of ankylosing spondylitis blood was a TCR beta motif formed by eight highly homologous variants. Within matched ankylosing spondylitis synovial fluid, disease-linked clones were reportedly significantly enriched.

The chain has TRBV6-1 and TRBJ2-1; weak D call: TRBD2 (6 bases). The sample consisted of blood, either unsorted or a sorted T cell fraction (not recorded which). The clonotype comes from a male donor with ankylosing spondylitis. The CDR3, as DNA: TGTGCCAGCAGGAAGGGACTCCGGAGGGAGAATGAGCAGTTCTTC. Its protein product is CASRKGLRRENEQFF.